This TCR beta chain was sequenced for a study of shared T cell receptors in the human thymus. Clones were sequenced by immunoSEQ multiplex PCR, and TCRdb holds only the in-frame ones, with some missing. The data contain hundreds of thousands of clones, roughly 90% of them singletons. This CDR3 comprises 20 residues. Per the germline V gene, CDR1 is MGHRA and CDR2 is YSYEKL. Between the trimmed V and J ends, which lost 4 bases and 7 bases, there was a span of 32 bases. These data were also filed under a second study, of human thymus T cells. Per that paper: Thymic resections from corrective heart surgery supplied the tissue. Repertoires sampled from thymus and blood appeared biased in V and J gene usage.

Sequenced: thymocytes. The chain combines TRBV4-1 with TRBJ2-1; a weak D match, TRBD2 (6 bases). The source is a boy under two years old with a congenital heart defect. CDR3 sequence reads: CASSRVQSQPRQRVLNEQFF. CDR3 nucleotides: TGCGCCAGCAGCCGGGTCCAAAGTCAGCCGAGACAGCGGGTCTTAAATGAGCAGTTCTTC.